This TCR beta chain emerged from a study of regulatory T cells in long-lasting Graves disease. On the study more broadly: Graves' disease counted as persistent after over 5 years of antithyroid drugs with positive TSH receptor antibodies. General study results and limits: Less diverse TCR repertoires were seen in persistent Graves' patients than in newly diagnosed ones. Only a small sample size was used, which may have cut accuracy. Gene preferences differed: TRBV28, TRBJ1-2, TRBJ2-5 in persistent cases.

Libraries of TCR beta came from iRepertoire HTBI primers plus Arm-PCR of CDR3 regions. TCRdb used MiXCR to reprocess the multiplex PCR reads, holding one entry per CDR3 protein. The data show around 400,000 distinct CDR3 sequences, around 20% seen once. Time point meaning: persistent/refractory GD, antithyroid drugs over 5 years with positive TRAb. PBMC RNA served as the TCR library source. This clonotype was picked up a small number of times. Its antigen remains unidentified. This CDR3 contains 16 residues. Germline CDR1 SNHLY, CDR2 FYNNEI. With 5 bases removed from V and 5 bases from J, the gap between germline ends came to 18 bases.

The chain joins TRBV2 to TRBJ2-2; a weak D match, TRBD1 (7 bases). The clonotype originates from a female donor with Graves disease. This specimen consisted of peripheral blood mononuclear cells (PBMCs), obtained when the disease was refractory, from a patient treated with antithyroid drugs. DNA for the CDR3: TGTGCCAGCAGTTTAAACGCGGGACAGATAACCGGGGAGCTGTTTTTT. Protein sequence: CASSLNAGQITGELFF.